A single sample gave rise to the 15 T cell receptor beta chains below, sequenced in a study of T cells in women clearing cervical HPV infection. Assay: immunoSEQ multiplex PCR; the TCRdb copy retains only in-frame clones and omits some. The ten most abundant clones cover 5.5% to 8% of a sample with about 37,000 clones. Material: blood buffy coat. The receptors shown here come from a woman between 18 and 69 years old with a cervical HPV16 infection that either progressed to CIN3+ or cleared (not recorded which).

In the case of this clone: The observed sequence ends 3 residues before the CDR3 terminus, with the missing tail filled in from the germline J gene. The rearrangement uses TRBV2 and TRBJ1-2; tentative D call: TRBD1 (5 bases). Germline V gene data show CDR1 as SNHLY and CDR2 as FYNNEI. There are 15 residues in the CDR3. Between the trimmed V and J ends, which lost 3 bases and 6 bases, there was a span of 17 bases. CDR3 bases read: TGTGCCAGCAGTGATTATAGGGCAGGGAAGGATGGC. This translates into CASSDYRAGKDG. The full CDR3 is CASSDYRAGKDGYTF.

CDR3 sequence: CASSLRGIMHEKLFF. Partial CDR3 DNA: TGTGCCAGCAGCTTACGGGGGATAATGCATGAAAAG. The J gene is TRBJ2-2, the V gene TRBV7-9; D perhaps matches TRBD2 (6 bases). The CDR3 extends 3 residues past the end of the read, so its final part is completed from the germline J gene. CDR3 length: 15 residues. Per germline, CDR1 SEHNR and CDR2 FQNEAQ (reference sequence).

Concerning this clone: The read terminates 3 residues ahead of where the CDR3 ends, so the germline J gene completes it. V and J are TRBV10-1 and TRBJ2-7, with TRBD2 matching over 8 bases. V lost 4 bases to trimming and J lost 5 bases; unmatched junction nucleotides: 7. CDR3 length: 14 amino acids. The germline CDR1 and CDR2 sequences are WNHNN and SYGVQD (reference sequence). CDR3 in amino acids: CASSGDGGAHEQYF. CDR3 DNA, as far as it was read: TGCGCCAGCAGTGGCGACGGGGGGGCCCACGAG.

A note on this clone: Read coverage stops 3 residues before the CDR3 terminus; the germline J gene supplies the remainder. This chain links TRBV30 with TRBJ1-2; a weak D match, TRBD1 (5 bases). Germline V CDR1 and CDR2: GTSNPN, SVGIG (reference sequence). The CDR3 sequence is 14 residues long. This CDR3 reads CAWIPSGMDNDYTF. CDR3 bases read: TGTGCCTGGATACCCTCCGGGATGGACAATGAC.

Of note for this clone: With the read ending 3 residues before the CDR3 end, the germline J gene is used to fill in that end. V gene TRBV11-2 combines with J gene TRBJ2-2; TRBD2 matches 10 bases. The CDR3 is 15 residues long. Germline trimming cut 2 bases from V and 4 bases from J; bases unmatched to any gene: 1. The germline V gene encodes CDR1 SGHAT and CDR2 FQNNGV. This CDR3 is CASSLSGRATGELFF. CDR3 DNA, as far as it was read: TGTGCCAGCAGCTTAAGCGGGAGGGCCACCGGGGAG.

As regards this clone: The missing CDR3 end, 3 residues past where the read stops, is filled in from the germline J gene. The chain recombines TRBV20-1 with TRBJ1-6; no clear D gene. The ends were cut back, 6 bases at V and 10 bases at J, with 13 bases in the middle. This CDR3 contains 12 residues. The V gene's germline CDR1 is DFQATT and CDR2 SNEGSKA (reference sequence). The CDR3 DNA, read in part, is TGCAGTGCAGCCGCCCCACAGTCACCC. Its protein product is CSAAAPQSP. The entire CDR3 is CSAAAPQSPLHF.

With regard to this clone: The read gets to within 3 residues of the CDR3 end, and the germline J gene fills in the rest. This chain uses TRBV7-2 with TRBJ1-2; D gene unclear. The CDR3 totals 15 residues. Germline assignment: CDR1 SGHTA and CDR2 FQGNSA. The CDR3 sequence: CASSPDLPSTDTYTF. The covered CDR3 bases are TGTGCCAGCAGCCCGGACTTGCCTAGCACAGATACC.

Note on this clone: Coverage ceases 3 residues before the CDR3 finishes, and the germline J gene fills in the end. V and J are TRBV29-1 and TRBJ2-3, with TRBD2 matching 8 bases. V was clipped by 8 bases and J by 0 bases; unmatched bases: 10. The CDR3 totals 15 residues. Germline assignment: CDR1 SQVTM and CDR2 ANQGSEA. CDR3 sequence: CSTNQASGSTDTQYF. The DNA read from the CDR3 is TGCAGCACTAATCAGGCTAGCGGGAGCACAGATACG.

As to this clone: The DNA ends 3 residues before the CDR3 does, and the rest of the CDR3 is filled in from the germline J gene. This rearrangement joins TRBV30 to TRBJ1-4; possible D gene TRBD1, 6 bases. In germline, CDR1 is GTSNPN, CDR2 SVGIG (reference sequence). This CDR3 is 12 amino acids long. The ends were cut back, 7 bases at V and 5 bases at J, with 11 bases in the middle. This chain's CDR3 is CASHRANEKLFF. CDR3 bases read: TGTGCCTCGCACAGGGCGAATGAAAAA. Filled out from reference TRBV30 and TRBJ1-4, the complete variable domain reads SQTIHQWPATLVQPVGSPLSLECTVEGTSNPNLYWYRQAAGRGLQLLFYSVGIGQISSEVPQNLSASRPQDRQFILSSKKLLLSDSGFYLCASHRANEKLFFGSGTQLSVL.

As regards this clone: With the read ending 3 residues before the CDR3 end, the germline J gene is used to fill in that end. The V call is TRBV20-1, the J call TRBJ1-2, with 7 bases matching TRBD1. Germline CDR1 DFQATT, CDR2 SNEGSKA (reference sequence). CDR3 length equals 11 residues. CDR3 bases read: TGCAGTGCTCCCGGGACAGACGGC. Residues: CSAPGTDG. In full, the CDR3 reads CSAPGTDGYTF.

A note on this clone: The observed sequence ends 3 residues before the CDR3 terminus, with the missing tail filled in from the germline J gene. The chain has TRBV13 and TRBJ2-1; 11 bases match TRBD2. V shed 5 bases, J shed 4 bases, and the junction held 7 bases outside the gene matches. The CDR3 has 16 amino acids. CDR1 PRHDT and CDR2 FYEKMQ come from the germline V gene (reference sequence). The CDR3 spells CASSPRTSGLYNEQFF. Partial CDR3 DNA: TGTGCCAGCAGCCCCCGGACTAGCGGGCTTTACAATGAG.

With respect to this clone: Sequencing ends 3 residues short of the CDR3 end; the germline J gene provides the rest. The rearrangement uses TRBV7-6 and TRBJ2-2; 9 bases align to TRBD2. Per the germline V gene, CDR1 is SGHVS and CDR2 is FNYEAQ. The CDR3 consists of 16 residues. V was clipped by 5 bases and J by 3 bases; unmatched bases: 7. CDR3 residues: CASSRSGRGDTGELFF. The CDR3 bases that were read are TGTGCCAGCAGCCGTAGCGGGAGAGGGGACACCGGGGAG.

Comments on this clone: Sequencing ends 3 residues short of the CDR3 end; the germline J gene provides the rest. This chain joins TRBV30 and TRBJ1-5; D possibly corresponds to TRBD1 (5 bases). The CDR3 has 16 amino acids. The germline gives CDR1 GTSNPN, CDR2 SVGIG (reference sequence). Between the trimmed V and J ends, which lost 2 bases and 1 base, there was a span of 15 bases. Partial CDR3 DNA: TGTGCCTGGAGTCAGGGTCTCCGGACCAGCAATCAGCCC. It yields the protein CAWSQGLRTSNQP. The full CDR3 is CAWSQGLRTSNQPQHF. The whole variable domain, filled in from reference TRBV30 and TRBJ1-5, reads SQTIHQWPATLVQPVGSPLSLECTVEGTSNPNLYWYRQAAGRGLQLLFYSVGIGQISSEVPQNLSASRPQDRQFILSSKKLLLSDSGFYLCAWSQGLRTSNQPQHFGDGTRLSIL.

With regard to this clone: The read ends 3 residues before the CDR3 terminus; that terminus is restored from the germline J gene. This chain uses TRBV30 with TRBJ1-1; D uncertain. This CDR3 has 13 amino acids. Trimming removed 0 bases from V and 1 base from J, with 6 bases in between. CDR1 is GTSNPN, CDR2 SVGIG, per germline (reference sequence). This chain's CDR3 is CAWSVQGNTEAFF. The part of the CDR3 DNA that was read is TGTGCCTGGAGTGTACAAGGGAACACTGAA.

The CDR3 is CASSNTGAGVQCTGELFF. The sequenced CDR3 bases are TGCGCCAGCAGTAACACGGGAGCGGGAGTTCAGTGCACCGGGGAG. This chain uses TRBV23-1 with TRBJ2-2, with 8 bases that match TRBD2. The read ends 3 residues shy of where the CDR3 ends; the end is completed using the germline J gene. TRBV23-1 is identified as an open reading frame with a role that is uncertain. V lost 5 bases and J lost 4; bases outside the gene matches: 15. CDR3 length: 18 residues.